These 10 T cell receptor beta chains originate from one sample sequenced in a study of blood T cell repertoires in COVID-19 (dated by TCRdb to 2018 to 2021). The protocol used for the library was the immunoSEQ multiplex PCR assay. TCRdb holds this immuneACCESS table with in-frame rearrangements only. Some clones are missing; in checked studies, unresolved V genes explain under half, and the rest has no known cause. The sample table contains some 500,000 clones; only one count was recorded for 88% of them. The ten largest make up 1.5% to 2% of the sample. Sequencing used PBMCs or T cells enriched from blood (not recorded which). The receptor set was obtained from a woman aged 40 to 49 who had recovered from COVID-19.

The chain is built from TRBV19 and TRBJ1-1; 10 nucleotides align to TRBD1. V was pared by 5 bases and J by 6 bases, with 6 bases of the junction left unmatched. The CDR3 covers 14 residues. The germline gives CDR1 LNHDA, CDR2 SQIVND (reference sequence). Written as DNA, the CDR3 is TGTGCCAGTAGTCGAACCGGGACAGGGGCTGAAGCTTTCTTT. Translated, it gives CASSRTGTGAEAFF.

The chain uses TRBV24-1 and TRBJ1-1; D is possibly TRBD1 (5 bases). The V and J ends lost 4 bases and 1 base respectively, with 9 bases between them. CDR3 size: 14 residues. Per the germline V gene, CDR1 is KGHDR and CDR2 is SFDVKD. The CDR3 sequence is CATSEGGENTEAFF. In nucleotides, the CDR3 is TGTGCCACCAGTGAGGGGGGGGAGAACACTGAAGCTTTCTTT.

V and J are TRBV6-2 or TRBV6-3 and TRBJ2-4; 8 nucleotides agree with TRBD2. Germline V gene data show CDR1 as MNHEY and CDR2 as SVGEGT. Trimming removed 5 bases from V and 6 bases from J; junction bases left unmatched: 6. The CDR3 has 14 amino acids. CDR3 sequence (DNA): TGTGCCAGCAGTGGGGGGGGACTAGGAAACATTCAGTACTTC. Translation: CASSGGGLGNIQYF.

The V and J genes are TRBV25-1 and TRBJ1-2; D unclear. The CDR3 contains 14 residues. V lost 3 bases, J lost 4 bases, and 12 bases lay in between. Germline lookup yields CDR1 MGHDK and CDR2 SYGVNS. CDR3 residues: CASSDVVVGYGYTF. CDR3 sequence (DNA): TGTGCCAGCAGTGATGTAGTGGTTGGCTATGGCTACACCTTC.

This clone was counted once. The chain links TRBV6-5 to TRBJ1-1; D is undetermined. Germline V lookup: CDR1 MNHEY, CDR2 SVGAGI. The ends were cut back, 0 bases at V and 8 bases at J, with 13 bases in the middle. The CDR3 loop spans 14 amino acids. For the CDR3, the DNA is TGTGCCAGCAGTTACTCGATTTTTAGAGAGGAAGCTTTCTTT. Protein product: CASSYSIFREEAFF.

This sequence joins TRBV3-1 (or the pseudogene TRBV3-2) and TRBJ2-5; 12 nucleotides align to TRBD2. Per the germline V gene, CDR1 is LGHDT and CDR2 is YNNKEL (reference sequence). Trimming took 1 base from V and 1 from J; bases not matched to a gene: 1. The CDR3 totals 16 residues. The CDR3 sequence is CASSQGTSGVQETQYF. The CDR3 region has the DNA TGTGCCAGCAGCCAAGGGACTAGCGGGGTCCAAGAGACCCAGTACTTC.

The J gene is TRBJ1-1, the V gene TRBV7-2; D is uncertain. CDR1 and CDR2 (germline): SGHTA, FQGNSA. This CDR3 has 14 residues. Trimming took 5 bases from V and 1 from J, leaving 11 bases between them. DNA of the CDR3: TGTGCCAGCAGCCGCGCATACGAGAACACTGAAGCTTTCTTT. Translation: CASSRAYENTEAFF.

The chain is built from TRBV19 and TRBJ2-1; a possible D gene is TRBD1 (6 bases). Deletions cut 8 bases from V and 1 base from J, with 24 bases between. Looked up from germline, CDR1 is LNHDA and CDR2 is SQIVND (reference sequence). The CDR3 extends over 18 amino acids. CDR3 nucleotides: TGTGCCAGTCAGGAGTACCTAGCTACAGGGTTATCCTACAATGAGCAGTTCTTC. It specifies CASQEYLATGLSYNEQFF.

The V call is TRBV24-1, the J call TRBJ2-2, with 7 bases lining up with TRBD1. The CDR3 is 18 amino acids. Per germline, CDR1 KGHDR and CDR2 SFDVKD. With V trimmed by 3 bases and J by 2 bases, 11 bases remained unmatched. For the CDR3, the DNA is TGTGCCACCAGTGATACCACCCCAGGACAGGCAAACACCGGGGAGCTGTTTTTT. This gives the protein CATSDTTPGQANTGELFF.

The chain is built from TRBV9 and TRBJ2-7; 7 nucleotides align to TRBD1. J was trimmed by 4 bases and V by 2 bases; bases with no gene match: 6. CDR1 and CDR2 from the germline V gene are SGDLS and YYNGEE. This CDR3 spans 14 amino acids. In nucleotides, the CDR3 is TGTGCCAGCAGCGTGACAGGGTGGTCGTACGAGCAGTACTTC. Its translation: CASSVTGWSYEQYF.